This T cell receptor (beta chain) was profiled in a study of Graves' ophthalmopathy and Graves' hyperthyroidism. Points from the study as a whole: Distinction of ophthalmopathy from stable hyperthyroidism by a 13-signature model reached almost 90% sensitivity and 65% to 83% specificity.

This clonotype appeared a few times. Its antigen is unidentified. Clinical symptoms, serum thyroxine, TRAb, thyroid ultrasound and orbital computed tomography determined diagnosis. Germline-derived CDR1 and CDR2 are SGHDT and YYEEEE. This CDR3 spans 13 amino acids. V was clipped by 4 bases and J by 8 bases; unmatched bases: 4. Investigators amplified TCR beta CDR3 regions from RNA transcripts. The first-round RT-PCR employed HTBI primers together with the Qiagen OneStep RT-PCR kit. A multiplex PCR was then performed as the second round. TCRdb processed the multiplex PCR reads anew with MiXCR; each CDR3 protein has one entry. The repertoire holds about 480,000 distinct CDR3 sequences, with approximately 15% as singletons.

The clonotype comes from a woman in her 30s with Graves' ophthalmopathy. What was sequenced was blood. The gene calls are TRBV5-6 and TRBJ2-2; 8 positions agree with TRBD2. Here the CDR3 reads CASSQTSVGELFF. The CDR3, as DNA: TGTGCCAGCAGCCAGACTAGCGTGGGGGAGCTGTTTTTT.